The sequence of this T cell receptor beta chain was determined in a study of post-analysis software for immune sequencing data. Findings and limits, study-wide: For normalized Chao1 diversity, multiple sclerosis patients scored significantly lower than controls did. Controls had lower frequencies than patients of roughly five TRBV segments, which included TRBV5-6, TRBV5-1 and TRBV20-1.

Germline values: CDR1 DFQATT, CDR2 SNEGSKA (reference sequence). The V end lost 0 bases, the J end lost 4 bases, and 10 bases lay between the germline ends. The CDR3 runs 14 residues. This clonotype was picked up a small number of times. Its specificity is unknown. Researchers reported that TCR beta cDNA libraries carried unique molecular identifiers. Input of 1 to 10 million T cells yielded 500,000 to 550,000 cDNA molecules. TCRdb re-called the PCR reads through MiXCR, storing one row per CDR3 protein. The table records approximately 730,000 distinct CDR3 sequences, 30% of them present only once. The receptor was derived from a girl aged 10 to 17 with multiple sclerosis. The chain joins TRBV20-1 to TRBJ2-1; D not certain. Material for sequencing was blood. CDR3 protein: CSARDSGRYNEQFF. Written as DNA, the CDR3 is TGCAGTGCTAGAGATTCCGGCAGATACAATGAGCAGTTCTTC.